These T cell receptor beta chains were read from a single sample in a study of T-cell memory formation after mild COVID-19. One entry per CDR3 protein results from TCRdb running MiXCR on the 5' RACE reads. The sample lists some 150,000 distinct CDR3 sequences; more than 13% were seen once. Sequencing used PBMCs or a T cell subset sorted from them (not recorded which). The receptors come from an adult woman who had mild COVID-19 (a few samples of this study predate the infection). Cell type and time point are not known. Both conserved end residues are part of each CDR3. D genes are given only for firm matches. Clone size is not always given. Where it is, it says once, few, many or a class for expanded clones.

size,D,J,V,CDR3,DNA
.,.,TRBJ2-7,TRBV4-2,CASSQDLPTWGHYEQYF,TGTGCCAGCAGCCAAGACCTTCCCACGTGGGGGCACTACGAGCAGTACTTC
many,.,TRBJ1-5,TRBV10-3,CAISESNQPQHF,TGTGCCATCAGTGAGTCGAATCAGCCCCAGCATTTT
many,.,TRBJ2-4,TRBV20-1,CSARTVTLDREVNIQYF,TGCAGTGCTAGAACCGTGACCCTTGACAGGGAGGTAAACATTCAGTACTTC
few,.,TRBJ1-2,TRBV7-3,CASSPWTDGYTF,TGTGCCAGCAGCCCGTGGACAGATGGCTACACCTTC
.,.,TRBJ2-7,TRBV9,CASSPGGAASYEQYF,TGTGCCAGCAGCCCAGGGGGGGCCGCCTCCTACGAGCAGTACTTC
few,.,TRBJ2-2,TRBV7-9,CASSPRHLSGGGRTGELFF,TGTGCCAGCAGCCCCCGTCACCTTAGCGGAGGGGGCCGCACCGGGGAGCTGTTTTTT
.,TRBD2,TRBJ2-1,TRBV20-1,CSAWGLAGGGEQFF,TGCAGTGCTTGGGGACTAGCGGGGGGTGGTGAGCAGTTCTTC
.,TRBD2,TRBJ2-3,TRBV5-1,CASSPTSAGEDTQYF,TGCGCCAGCAGCCCAACTAGCGCCGGAGAGGATACGCAGTATTTT
.,.,TRBJ2-7,TRBV5-6,CASRGGTEDYEQYF,TGTGCCAGCAGGGGGGGGACAGAAGACTACGAGCAGTACTTC
few,TRBD1,TRBJ2-7,TRBV12-3/TRBV12-4,CASSPGTEILGEQYF,TGTGCCAGCAGTCCCGGGACAGAAATTTTGGGGGAGCAGTACTTC
many,TRBD2,TRBJ2-1,TRBV5-1,CASSLVLILAGGKSDSEQFF,TGCGCCAGCAGCTTGGTTCTAATCCTAGCGGGCGGGAAGTCAGACTCCGAGCAGTTCTTC
.,.,TRBJ1-2,TRBV5-4,CASSPGGTFNYGYTF,TGTGCCAGCAGCCCCGGGGGGACCTTTAACTATGGCTACACCTTC
few,.,TRBJ2-7,TRBV4-3,CASSQENLSSYEQYF,TGCGCCAGCAGCCAAGAAAACCTGAGCTCCTACGAGCAGTACTTC
many,TRBD1,TRBJ2-2,TRBV24-1,CATSDLDRDTGELFF,TGTGCCACCAGTGATTTGGACAGGGACACCGGGGAGCTGTTTTTT
.,.,TRBJ2-7,TRBV19,CASSISGQDLREQYF,TGTGCCAGTAGTATTTCCGGGCAGGACCTAAGGGAGCAGTACTTC
few,.,TRBJ2-7,TRBV5-6,CASSPPGTDPPYEQYF,TGTGCCAGCAGCCCTCCGGGGACCGATCCCCCCTACGAGCAGTACTTC
.,TRBD1,TRBJ2-7,TRBV4-1,CASSQDRTGDLGYEQYF,TGCGCCAGCAGCCAAGACAGGACAGGTGATTTGGGATACGAGCAGTACTTC
many,.,TRBJ2-3,TRBV12-3/TRBV12-4,CASTTSSTDTQYF,TGTGCCAGCACGACCTCAAGCACAGATACGCAGTATTTT
few,TRBD1,TRBJ1-1,TRBV27,CASSSRDRGRNTEAFF,TGTGCCAGCAGTTCCCGGGACAGGGGAAGGAACACTGAAGCTTTCTTT
many,TRBD1,TRBJ1-2,TRBV4-2,CASSPDRGGMVDTF,TGTGCCAGCAGTCCCGACAGGGGAGGAATGGTCGACACCTTC
.,.,TRBJ2-7,TRBV29-1,CSVEGAGQAPYEQYF,TGCAGCGTTGAGGGGGCAGGCCAGGCCCCCTACGAGCAGTACTTC
few,TRBD1,TRBJ2-7,TRBV29-1,CSVELGTGTSYEQYF,TGCAGCGTTGAACTCGGGACAGGGACTTCCTACGAGCAGTACTTC
.,TRBD1,TRBJ1-1,TRBV7-9,CASRWPGQLNTEAFF,TGTGCCAGCAGATGGCCGGGACAGCTGAACACTGAAGCTTTCTTT
.,.,TRBJ2-3,TRBV10-3,CAISGGAREASTDTQYF,TGTGCCATCAGTGGGGGGGCCCGGGAGGCTAGCACAGATACGCAGTATTTT
.,.,TRBJ2-5,TRBV7-2,CATQRNLGWGIETQYF,TGTGCCACCCAAAGGAATCTAGGGTGGGGGATAGAGACCCAGTACTTC
.,.,TRBJ2-1,TRBV21-1,CASSKGELWAEQFF,TGTGCCAGCAGCAAAGGGGAACTATGGGCAGAGCAGTTCTTC
many,.,TRBJ1-1,TRBV6-5,CASSYSNRGLEAFF,TGTGCCAGCAGTTACTCGAATCGGGGGCTTGAAGCTTTCTTT
once,.,TRBJ1-1,TRBV5-1,CASSLPKQGNAFF,TGCGCCAGCAGCTTGCCCAAACAGGGTAACGCTTTCTTT
few,.,TRBJ2-7,TRBV29-1,CSVEGGHSYEQYF,TGCAGCGTTGAAGGCGGCCACTCCTACGAGCAGTACTTC
.,.,TRBJ2-2,TRBV30,CAWLGGELFF,TGTGCCTGGCTGGGCGGGGAGCTGTTTTTT
.,TRBD1,TRBJ1-1,TRBV7-6,CASSLGDTGDTEAFF,TGTGCCAGCAGCTTAGGGGATACAGGGGACACTGAAGCTTTCTTT
.,.,TRBJ2-2,TRBV4-1,CASSQDLVGELFF,TGCGCCAGCAGCCAAGATTTAGTCGGGGAGCTGTTTTTT
.,TRBD1,TRBJ2-5,TRBV19,CASSIRDRESETQYF,TGTGCCAGTAGTATCCGGGACAGGGAGTCAGAGACCCAGTACTTC
few,TRBD1,TRBJ2-1,TRBV7-9,CASSLGQGAWNEQFF,TGTGCCAGCAGCTTAGGACAGGGGGCATGGAATGAGCAGTTCTTC
few,.,TRBJ2-7,TRBV29-1,CSVESEVGNYEQYF,TGCAGCGTTGAATCGGAGGTTGGAAACTACGAGCAGTACTTC
.,TRBD2,TRBJ2-1,TRBV20-1,CSARDLNVAGVIDEQFF,TGCAGTGCTAGAGATCTTAATGTGGCGGGAGTAATTGATGAGCAGTTCTTC
few,.,TRBJ1-1,TRBV13,CASSLVRREAFF,TGTGCCAGCAGCTTAGTTAGGAGGGAAGCTTTCTTT
.,TRBD1,TRBJ1-2,TRBV6-1,CASSVPGTGGYGYTF,TGTGCCAGCAGTGTTCCTGGGACAGGGGGTTATGGCTACACCTTC
few,.,TRBJ2-5,TRBV7-9,CASGRETQYF,TGTGCCAGCGGACGCGAGACCCAGTACTTC
.,TRBD2,TRBJ2-2,TRBV6-2/TRBV6-3,CASSYAGLAGGTGELFF,TGTGCCAGCAGTTACGCCGGACTAGCGGGAGGAACCGGGGAGCTGTTTTTT
.,.,TRBJ2-3,TRBV6-4,CASSSMAGAADTQYF,TGTGCCAGCAGTAGTATGGCGGGGGCTGCAGATACGCAGTATTTT
.,TRBD1,TRBJ2-7,TRBV29-1,CSVAEGTGFIEQYF,TGCAGCGTTGCCGAGGGGACAGGGTTTATCGAGCAGTACTTC
.,.,TRBJ1-1,TRBV5-1,CASSSVGAEAFF,TGCGCCAGCAGCTCAGTAGGCGCTGAAGCTTTCTTT
few,.,TRBJ2-3,TRBV29-1,CTAGVGTDTQYF,TGCACGGCCGGGGTCGGCACAGATACGCAGTATTTT
.,.,TRBJ2-2,TRBV11-2,CASSLNLGNTGELFF,TGTGCCAGCAGCTTAAATTTGGGGAACACCGGGGAGCTGTTTTTT
few,.,TRBJ1-1,TRBV5-1,CASSPGGYTEAFF,TGCGCCAGCAGCCCGGGGGGGTACACTGAAGCTTTCTTT
.,TRBD1,TRBJ1-6,TRBV30,CAWSPGQGNSPLHF,TGTGCCTGGAGTCCAGGACAGGGAAATTCACCCCTCCACTTT
.,.,TRBJ2-7,TRBV6-2/TRBV6-3,CASSYSRDKDYEQYF,TGTGCCAGCAGTTACTCCCGGGACAAGGACTACGAGCAGTACTTC
few,.,TRBJ2-1,TRBV5-4,CASSFGGNEQFF,TGTGCCAGCAGCTTTGGGGGAAATGAGCAGTTCTTC